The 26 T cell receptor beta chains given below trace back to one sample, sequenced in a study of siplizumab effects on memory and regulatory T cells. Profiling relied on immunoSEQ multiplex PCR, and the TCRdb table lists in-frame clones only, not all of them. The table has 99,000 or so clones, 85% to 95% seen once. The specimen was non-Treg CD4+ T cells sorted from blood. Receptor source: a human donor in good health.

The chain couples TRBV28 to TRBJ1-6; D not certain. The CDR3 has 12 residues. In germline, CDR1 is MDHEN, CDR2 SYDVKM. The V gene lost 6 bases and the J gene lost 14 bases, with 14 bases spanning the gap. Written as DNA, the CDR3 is TGTGCCAGCAGGCCGCGGACGGTAACCCTCCACTTT. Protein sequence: CASRPRTVTLHF.

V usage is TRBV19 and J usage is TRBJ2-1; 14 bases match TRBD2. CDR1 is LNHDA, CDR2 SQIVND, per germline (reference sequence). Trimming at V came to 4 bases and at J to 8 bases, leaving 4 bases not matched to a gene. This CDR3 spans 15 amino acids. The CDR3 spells CASSTGTSGRDEQFF. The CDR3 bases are TGTGCCAGTAGTACCGGGACTAGCGGGAGAGATGAGCAGTTCTTC.

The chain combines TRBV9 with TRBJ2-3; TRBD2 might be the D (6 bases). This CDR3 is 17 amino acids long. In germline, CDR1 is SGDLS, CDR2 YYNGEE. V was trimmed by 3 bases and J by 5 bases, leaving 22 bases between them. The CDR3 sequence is CASSDDPPGVWEDTQYF. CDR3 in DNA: TGTGCCAGCAGCGATGATCCACCGGGAGTTTGGGAAGATACGCAGTATTTT.

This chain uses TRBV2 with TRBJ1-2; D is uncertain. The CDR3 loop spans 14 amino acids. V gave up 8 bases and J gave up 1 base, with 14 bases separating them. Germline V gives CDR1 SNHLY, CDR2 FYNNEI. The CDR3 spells CASGPGSLNYGYTF. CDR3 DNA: TGTGCCAGCGGACCCGGAAGCCTTAACTATGGCTACACCTTC.

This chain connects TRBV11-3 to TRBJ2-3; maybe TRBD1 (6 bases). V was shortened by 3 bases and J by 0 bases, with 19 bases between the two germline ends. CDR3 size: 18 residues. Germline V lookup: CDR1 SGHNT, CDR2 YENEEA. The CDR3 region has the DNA TGTGCCAGCAGCTTTGGGGTGGTACAGGGAACTAGCACAGATACGCAGTATTTT. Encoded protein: CASSFGVVQGTSTDTQYF.

The CDR3 sequence: CASSSGQGGEKLFF. The CDR3 DNA sequence: TGTGCCAGCTCATCGGGACAGGGCGGGGAAAAACTGTTTTTT. The chain joins TRBV18 to TRBJ1-4, with 9 bases aligning to TRBD1. CDR1 is KGHSH, CDR2 LQKENI, per germline. The V and J ends lost 5 bases and 8 bases, in that order; junction bases with no gene match: 6. The CDR3 sequence is 14 residues long.

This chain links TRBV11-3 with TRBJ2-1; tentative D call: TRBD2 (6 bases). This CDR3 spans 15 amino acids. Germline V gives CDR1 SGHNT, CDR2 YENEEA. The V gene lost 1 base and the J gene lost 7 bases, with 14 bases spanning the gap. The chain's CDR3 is CASSLGSEGSNEQFF. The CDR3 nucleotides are TGTGCCAGCAGCTTAGGGTCGGAGGGGAGTAATGAGCAGTTCTTC.

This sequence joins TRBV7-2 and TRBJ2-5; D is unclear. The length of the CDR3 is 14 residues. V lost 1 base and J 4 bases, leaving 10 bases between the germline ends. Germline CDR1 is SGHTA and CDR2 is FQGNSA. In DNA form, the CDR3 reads TGTGCCAGCAGCTTAGGGTTCGACGTAGAGACCCAGTACTTC. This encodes CASSLGFDVETQYF.

CDR3 region: CASSYTGTPGEQFF. The CDR3 DNA sequence: TGTGCCAGCAGCTACACCGGGACCCCCGGTGAGCAGTTCTTC. The chain recombines TRBV7-3 with TRBJ2-1, with D perhaps matching TRBD1 or TRBD2 (5 bases each). There are 14 residues in the CDR3. With 4 bases removed from V and 9 bases from J, the gap between germline ends came to 16 bases. Germline V lookup: CDR1 SGHTA, CDR2 FQGTGA.

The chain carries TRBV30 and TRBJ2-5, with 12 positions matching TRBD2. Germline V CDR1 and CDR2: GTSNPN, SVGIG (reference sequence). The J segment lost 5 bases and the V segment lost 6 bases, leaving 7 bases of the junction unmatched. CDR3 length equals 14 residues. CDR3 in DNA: TGTGCCTGTACGGGACTAGCGGGTCTGGAGACCCAGTACTTC. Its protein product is CACTGLAGLETQYF.

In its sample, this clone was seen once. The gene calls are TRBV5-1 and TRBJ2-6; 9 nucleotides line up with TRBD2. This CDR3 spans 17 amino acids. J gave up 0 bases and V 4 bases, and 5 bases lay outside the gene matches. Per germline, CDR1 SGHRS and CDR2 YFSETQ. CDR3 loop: CASSPGLAISGANVLTF. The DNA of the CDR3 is TGCGCCAGCAGCCCGGGACTAGCTATCTCTGGGGCCAACGTCCTGACTTTC. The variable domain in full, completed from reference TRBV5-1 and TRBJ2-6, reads KAGVTQTPRYLIKTRGQQVTLSCSPISGHRSVSWYQQTPGQGLQFLFEYFSETQRNKGNFPGRFSGRQFSNSRSEMNVSTLELGDSALYLCASSPGLAISGANVLTFGAGSRLTVL.

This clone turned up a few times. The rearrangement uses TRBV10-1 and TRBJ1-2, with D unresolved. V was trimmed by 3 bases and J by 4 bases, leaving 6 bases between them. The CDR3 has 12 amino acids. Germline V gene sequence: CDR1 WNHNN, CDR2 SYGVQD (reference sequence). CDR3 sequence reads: CASSDGPYGYTF. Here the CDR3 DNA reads TGCGCCAGCAGTGACGGGCCCTATGGCTACACCTTC.

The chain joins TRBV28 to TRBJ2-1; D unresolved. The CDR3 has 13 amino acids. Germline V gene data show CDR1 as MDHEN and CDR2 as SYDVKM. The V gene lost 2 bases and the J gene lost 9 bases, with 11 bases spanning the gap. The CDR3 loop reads CASSLGRRIEQFF. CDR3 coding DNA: TGTGCCAGCAGTTTAGGCCGACGGATTGAGCAGTTCTTC.

The CDR3 here is CASSVDPGSSYEQYF. The CDR3 coding sequence is TGTGCCAGCAGCGTAGATCCGGGAAGCTCCTACGAGCAGTACTTC. The rearrangement links TRBV9 to TRBJ2-7; D possibly corresponds to TRBD2 (5 bases). Germline loops: CDR1 SGDLS, CDR2 YYNGEE. Trimming shortened V by 0 bases and J by 0 bases, and 10 bases separated the two germline ends. The CDR3 sequence is 15 residues long.

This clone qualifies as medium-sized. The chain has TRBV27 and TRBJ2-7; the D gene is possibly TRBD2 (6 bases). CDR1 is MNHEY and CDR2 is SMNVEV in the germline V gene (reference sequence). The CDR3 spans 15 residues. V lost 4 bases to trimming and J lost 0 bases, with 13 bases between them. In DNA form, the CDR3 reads TGTGCCAGCAGTTGGGTAGCGGAGCACTCCTACGAGCAGTACTTC. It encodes CASSWVAEHSYEQYF.

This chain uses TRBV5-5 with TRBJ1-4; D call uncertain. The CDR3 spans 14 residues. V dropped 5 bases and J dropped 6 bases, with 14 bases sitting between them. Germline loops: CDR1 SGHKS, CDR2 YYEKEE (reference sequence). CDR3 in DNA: TGTGCCAGCAGTCGGGATTTCGCCTATGAAAAACTGTTTTTT. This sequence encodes CASSRDFAYEKLFF.

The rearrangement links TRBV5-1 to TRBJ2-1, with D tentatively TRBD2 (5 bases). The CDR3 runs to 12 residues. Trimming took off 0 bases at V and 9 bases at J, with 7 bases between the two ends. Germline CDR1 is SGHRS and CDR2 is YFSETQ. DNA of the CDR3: TGCGCCAGCAGCTTGGCTGCGGGTGAGCAGTTCTTC. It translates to CASSLAAGEQFF. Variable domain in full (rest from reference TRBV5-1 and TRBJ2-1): KAGVTQTPRYLIKTRGQQVTLSCSPISGHRSVSWYQQTPGQGLQFLFEYFSETQRNKGNFPGRFSGRQFSNSRSEMNVSTLELGDSALYLCASSLAAGEQFFGPGTRLTVL.

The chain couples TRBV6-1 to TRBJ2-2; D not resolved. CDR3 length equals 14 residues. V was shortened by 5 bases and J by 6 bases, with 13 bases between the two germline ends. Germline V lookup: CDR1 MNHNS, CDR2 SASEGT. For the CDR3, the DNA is TGTGCCAGCAGTCCACCAAACTTAGCCGGGGAGCTGTTTTTT. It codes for CASSPPNLAGELFF.

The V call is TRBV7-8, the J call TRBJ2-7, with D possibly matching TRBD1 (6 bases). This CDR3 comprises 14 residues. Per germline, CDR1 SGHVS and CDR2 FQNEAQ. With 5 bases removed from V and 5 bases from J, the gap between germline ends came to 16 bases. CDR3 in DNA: TGTGCCAGCAGCACGAGGACAGCTGGCCACGAGCAGTACTTC. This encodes CASSTRTAGHEQYF.

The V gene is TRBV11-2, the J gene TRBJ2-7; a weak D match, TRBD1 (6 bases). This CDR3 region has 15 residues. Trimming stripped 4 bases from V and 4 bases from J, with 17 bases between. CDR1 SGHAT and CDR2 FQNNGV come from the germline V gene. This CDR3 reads CASSSRTGTMYEQYF. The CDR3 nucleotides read TGTGCCAGCAGCTCCCGTACCGGGACAATGTACGAGCAGTACTTC.

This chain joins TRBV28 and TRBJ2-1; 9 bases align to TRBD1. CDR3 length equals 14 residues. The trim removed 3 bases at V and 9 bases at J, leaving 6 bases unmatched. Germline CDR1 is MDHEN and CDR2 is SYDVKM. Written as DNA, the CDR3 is TGTGCCAGCAGTTTGGGACAGGGTTCCGGTGAGCAGTTCTTC. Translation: CASSLGQGSGEQFF.

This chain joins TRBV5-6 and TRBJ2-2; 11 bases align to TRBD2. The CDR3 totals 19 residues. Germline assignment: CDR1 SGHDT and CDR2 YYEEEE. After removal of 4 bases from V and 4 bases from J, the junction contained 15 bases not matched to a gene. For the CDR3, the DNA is TGTGCCAGCAGCGCGGGACTAGCGGACCGCCCCATGCCCACCGGGGAGCTGTTTTTT. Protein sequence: CASSAGLADRPMPTGELFF.

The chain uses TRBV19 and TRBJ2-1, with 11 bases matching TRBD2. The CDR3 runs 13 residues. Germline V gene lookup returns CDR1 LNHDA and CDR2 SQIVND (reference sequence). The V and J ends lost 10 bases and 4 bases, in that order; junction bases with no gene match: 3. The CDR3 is CATGTSGYNEQFF. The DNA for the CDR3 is TGTGCCACCGGGACTAGCGGTTACAATGAGCAGTTCTTC.

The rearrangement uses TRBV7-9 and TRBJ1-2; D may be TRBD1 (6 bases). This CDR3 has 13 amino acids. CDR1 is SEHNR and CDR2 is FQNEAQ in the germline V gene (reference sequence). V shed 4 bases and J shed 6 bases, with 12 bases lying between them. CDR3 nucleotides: TGTGCCAGCAGCTACCCAGGGGCCGATGGCTACACCTTC. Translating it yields CASSYPGADGYTF. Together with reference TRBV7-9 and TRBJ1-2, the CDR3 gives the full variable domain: DTGVSQNPRHKITKRGQNVTFRCDPISEHNRLYWYRQTLGQGPEFLTYFQNEAQLEKSRLLSDRFSAERPKGSFSTLEIQRTEQGDSAMYLCASSYPGADGYTFGSGTRLTVV.

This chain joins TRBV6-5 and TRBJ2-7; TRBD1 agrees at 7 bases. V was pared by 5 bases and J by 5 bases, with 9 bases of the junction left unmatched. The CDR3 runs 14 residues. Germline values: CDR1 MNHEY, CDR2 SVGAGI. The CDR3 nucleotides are TGTGCCAGCAGTACCCGGGACAGATGGGACGAGCAGTACTTC. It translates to CASSTRDRWDEQYF.

CDR3 bases: TGTGCCAGTAGTTACATCGGTCCCTCTGGAAACACCATATATTTT. This codes for CASSYIGPSGNTIYF. The chain uses TRBV19 and TRBJ1-3, with D uncertain. Trimming pared 5 bases from V and 0 bases from J, leaving 11 bases between. CDR1 is LNHDA and CDR2 is SQIVND in the germline V gene (reference sequence). CDR3 length: 15 residues.